The entry that follows covers one TCR beta chain sequence. This entry is derived from a study of blood T cell repertoires in COVID-19. Study overall: Specimens from acute and convalescent COVID-19 originated in the United States, Italy and Spain.

The data were produced by immunoSEQ multiplex PCR, yet TCRdb's version contains in-frame clones alone and is incomplete. This repertoire shows fewer than 650,000 clones, approximately 91% found once; its top ten account for 7.5% to 9.5%. V was pared by 1 base and J by 3 bases, with 4 bases of the junction left unmatched. The CDR3 is 15 amino acids. Germline loops: CDR1 MNHEY, CDR2 SVGEGT. Enrolled during active infection, Seattle patients were then followed longitudinally. Source material: peripheral blood. The V and J genes are TRBV6-2 or TRBV6-3 and TRBJ2-7; TRBD1 aligns across 9 bases. The source is a woman in her 50s with COVID-19, enrolled during active disease. This CDR3 is CASSYWGQGRYEQYF. CDR3 in DNA: TGTGCCAGCAGTTACTGGGGACAGGGACGCTACGAGCAGTACTTC.